The sequence of this T cell receptor (beta chain) was determined in a study of beta chain features in type 1 diabetes. Study-wide background: Sorted cells examined across all samples numbered more than 100 million.

With respect to this clone: Its antigen is still unknown.

General observations from the study: Type 1 diabetes patients showed a moderate but significant shortening of TCRB CDR3s in all four CD4+ subsets. Patients' naive, central memory and Treg TCRB repertoires seemed closer to one another than those of healthy donors.

Isolated RNA was reverse transcribed in full, so expressed TCRB transcripts were sequenced. The method was immunoSEQ multiplex PCR; TCRdb's version includes in-frame clones alone and lacks a portion of them. In the table there are approximately 600,000 clones, 12% of which are singletons. The authors sorted CD4+ naive, central memory, regulatory and stem cell-like memory cells via CD45RO/CCR7/CD25/CD127/CD95/CD27. Germline CDR1 SQVTM, CDR2 ANQGSEA. CDR3 length: 12 amino acids. Trimming took 8 bases from V and 4 from J; bases not matched to a gene: 6. This rearrangement joins TRBV29-1 to TRBJ1-1, with 8 bases matching TRBD1. Sequencing was carried out using naive CD4+ T cells from blood. The TCR originated in a man aged 30 to 39 with type 1 diabetes. The CDR3 coding sequence is TGCAGCACCCGCACAGGGGGCACTGAAGCTTTCTTT. Translation gives CSTRTGGTEAFF.